These 9 T cell receptor beta chains were all obtained from the same sample, sequenced in a study of cytomegalovirus exposure and HLA in healthy donors. Only in-frame clones appear in the TCRdb table, and some are missing; sequencing was by immunoSEQ multiplex PCR. In the table there are approximately 130,000 clones, approximately 81% of which are singletons. Sequencing was performed on PBMCs. The receptors were gathered from a woman in her 30s in good health and CMV-seronegative.

The J gene is TRBJ1-1, the V gene TRBV5-1, with 8 positions matching TRBD1. The CDR3 has 15 amino acids. Trimming at V came to 0 bases and at J to 1 base, leaving 2 bases not matched to a gene. Germline V lookup: CDR1 SGHRS, CDR2 YFSETQ. CDR3 region: CASSLADRGNTEAFF. CDR3 sequence (DNA): TGCGCCAGCAGCTTGGCCGACAGGGGGAACACTGAAGCTTTCTTT.

The chain carries TRBV11-2 and TRBJ2-7; the match to TRBD2 covers 7 bases. From germline, CDR1 is SGHAT and CDR2 FQNNGV. This CDR3 spans 15 amino acids. With V trimmed by 1 base and J by 4 bases, 7 bases remained unmatched. CDR3 sequence: CASSLVNGGTYEQYF. The CDR3 DNA sequence: TGTGCCAGCAGCTTAGTTAACGGGGGGACGTACGAGCAGTACTTC.

About this clone itself: Relative to the germline gene, one junction end is altered; a read error may explain this. The genes are TRBV4-1 and TRBJ1-4; possible D gene TRBD1, 5 bases. The CDR3 has 14 residues. Germline-derived CDR1 and CDR2 are MGHRA and YSYEKL. The CDR3 loop is CASSQGPWGGGVLF. CDR3 DNA sequence: TGCGCCAGCAGCCAGGGGCCTTGGGGGGGTGGCGTCCTTTTT.

V is TRBV5-1 and J is TRBJ2-1, with 7 bases matching TRBD1. Germline V gives CDR1 SGHRS, CDR2 YFSETQ. This CDR3 has 15 residues. V lost 4 bases and J lost 2; bases outside the gene matches: 6. The CDR3, as DNA: TGCGCCAGCAGCGAACAGGGGAGCCCCTACAATGAGCAGTTCTTC. Protein: CASSEQGSPYNEQFF.

The chain has TRBV30 and TRBJ2-7; 11 bases are shared with TRBD2. From germline, CDR1 is GTSNPN and CDR2 SVGIG (reference sequence). V lost 1 base and J lost 1; bases outside the gene matches: 6. The CDR3 spans 16 residues. The CDR3 nucleotides read TGTGCCTGGAGTGATACTAGCGGGGGACCTTCCTACGAGCAGTACTTC. Its protein is CAWSDTSGGPSYEQYF.

This clone was recorded only once. The CDR3 DNA reads TGTGCCAGCAGTGACTCGAACGGGGGGGCAATAGATACGCAGTATTTT. Encoded protein: CASSDSNGGAIDTQYF. This chain connects TRBV6-4 to TRBJ2-3; 8 bases fit TRBD2. J was trimmed by 5 bases and V by 0 bases; bases with no gene match: 7. The CDR3 runs 16 residues. Germline lookup yields CDR1 MRHNA and CDR2 SNTAGT.

The chain is built from TRBV12-2 and TRBJ1-1; the D call in the table, TRBD1, was not verified against the DNA. TRBV12-2 is a known pseudogene. The CDR3 spans 22 residues. The CDR3 protein is CASRLSHRRPGQEALMNTEAFF. In DNA form, the CDR3 reads TGTGCAAGTCGCTTATCCCACAGACGACCGGGACAGGAGGCCCTTATGAACACTGAAGCTTTCTTT.

This CDR3 reads CASSLGPTGEGAYGYTF. The DNA of the CDR3 is TGTGCCAGCAGCTTGGGACCGACAGGGGAGGGGGCTTATGGCTACACCTTC. The V and J genes are TRBV5-5 and TRBJ1-2, with 8 bases matching TRBD1. J lost 5 bases, V lost 0 bases, and 12 bases had no gene match. The CDR3 runs 17 residues. Germline-derived CDR1 and CDR2 are SGHKS and YYEKEE (reference sequence).

V usage is TRBV7-6 and J usage is TRBJ2-7; the match to TRBD1 covers 7 bases. V gave up 3 bases and J gave up 5 bases; unmatched junction bases: 13. There are 16 residues in the CDR3. From germline, CDR1 is SGHVS and CDR2 FNYEAQ. The CDR3 is CASSFLYRGSMNEQYF. The CDR3 nucleotides read TGTGCCAGCAGCTTCCTTTACAGGGGATCTATGAACGAGCAGTACTTC.